The TCR beta chain described here comes from a study of blood T cell repertoires in COVID-19. Turning to the study itself: Researchers got acute and convalescent COVID-19 samples from the United States, Italy and Spain. T cells, B-cell-depleted T cells, or PBMCs provided the cDNA or gDNA that served as material.

Seattle participants joined during active infection and were tracked over time. This clone was detected once. Some clones are missing from TCRdb's copy, which holds only in-frame ones; the method was immunoSEQ multiplex PCR. Found here are roughly 160,000 clones, around four fifths of them singletons; the top ten hold about 2.7%. The CDR3 consists of 18 residues. Germline-derived CDR1 and CDR2 are KGHDR and SFDVKD. V lost 5 bases and J 5 bases, leaving 24 bases between the germline ends. The J gene is TRBJ2-1, the V gene TRBV24-1, with D possibly TRBD2 on 6 matching bases. The clonotype was recovered from a woman at least 80 years old with COVID-19, enrolled during active disease. The sequenced sample was peripheral blood. The CDR3 nucleotides are TGTGCCACCAGTGCCCGTCGGAGCCCAGCGGGCTTTCACAATGAGCAGTTCTTC. This sequence encodes CATSARRSPAGFHNEQFF.